This is a list of T cell receptor beta chains from one sample in a study of spatial heterogeneity in lung cancer. Using its own MiXCR run on the 5' RACE reads, TCRdb lists one record per CDR3 protein. The data hold some 40,000 distinct CDR3 sequences, with around 3.1% observed a single time. The sample was normal lung tissue next to the tumor, taken at surgery. The receptors here all came from a male donor with early-stage non-small cell lung cancer. CDR3s include the opening cysteine and the closing phenylalanine or tryptophan. A D gene is named only where the DNA matches it firmly. The listing skips clone size in some rows; elsewhere it reads once, few, many or a size class.

v_gene	len	d_gene	j_gene	abundance	CDR3aa	CDR3nt
TRBV10-3	15	-	TRBJ1-5	many	CAISESGGHNQPQHF	TGTGCCATCAGTGAGTCAGGAGGGCACAATCAGCCCCAGCATTTT
TRBV20-1	13	-	TRBJ2-3	-	CSAPPGGKDTQYF	TGCAGTGCTCCTCCCGGCGGGAAAGATACGCAGTATTTT
TRBV20-1	13	TRBD2	TRBJ2-2	-	CSAKAGGTGELFF	TGCAGTGCGAAAGCGGGAGGCACCGGGGAGCTGTTTTTT
TRBV18	15	TRBD1	TRBJ2-2	many	CASSPRQGAREELFF	TGTGCCAGCTCACCTAGACAGGGGGCTCGCGAGGAGCTGTTTTTT
TRBV6-6	15	-	TRBJ2-2	many	CASSYQGTNTGELFF	TGTGCCAGCAGTTACCAGGGGACTAACACCGGGGAGCTGTTTTTT
TRBV4-1	16	-	TRBJ2-2	many	CASSQSFGWMGGELFF	TGCGCCAGCAGCCAATCTTTCGGGTGGATGGGCGGGGAGCTGTTTTTT
TRBV24-1	16	TRBD1	TRBJ2-3	few	CATSERDRGWTDTQYF	TGTGCCACCAGTGAAAGGGACAGGGGTTGGACAGATACGCAGTATTTT
TRBV28	15	TRBD2	TRBJ2-1	many	CASRPLAGGYNEQFF	TGTGCCAGCAGACCTCTAGCGGGAGGCTACAATGAGCAGTTCTTC
TRBV6-1	11	-	TRBJ1-3	many	CASSEGNTIYF	TGTGCCAGCAGTGAAGGAAACACCATATATTTT
TRBV21-1	14	-	TRBJ1-6	many	CASSGGQGNSPLHF	TGTGCCAGCAGCGGGGGACAGGGAAATTCACCCCTCCACTTT
TRBV7-9	15	-	TRBJ1-3	many	CASSSSGFTGNTIYF	TGTGCCAGCAGCTCATCAGGGTTTACTGGAAACACCATATATTTT
TRBV5-1	18	-	TRBJ2-3	many	CASSLGRPPGTSTDTQYF	TGCGCCAGCAGCTTGGGCCGCCCACCTGGGACATCCACAGATACGCAGTATTTT
TRBV12-3/TRBV12-4	14	-	TRBJ1-4	many	CASSLGTTNEKLFF	TGTGCCAGCAGTTTAGGTACAACTAATGAAAAACTGTTTTTT
TRBV2	14	TRBD2	TRBJ2-3	-	CASREGEGTDTQYF	TGTGCCAGCCGGGAGGGGGAGGGCACAGATACGCAGTATTTT
TRBV5-1	12	-	TRBJ1-2	many	CASSLASYGYTF	TGCGCCAGCAGCTTGGCCAGCTATGGCTACACCTTC
TRBV20-1	12	-	TRBJ2-1	many	CSARIQGNEQFF	TGCAGTGCTAGAATTCAGGGTAATGAGCAGTTCTTC
TRBV12-3/TRBV12-4	14	-	TRBJ1-4	many	CASSLSLTNEKLFF	TGTGCCAGCAGTTTAAGCTTAACTAATGAAAAACTGTTTTTT
TRBV12-3/TRBV12-4	12	-	TRBJ2-1	many	CASSLGLNEQFF	TGTGCCAGCAGTTTGGGGTTAAATGAGCAGTTCTTC